This is a list of T cell receptor beta chains from one sample in a study of T-cell memory formation after mild COVID-19. Using its own MiXCR run on the 5' RACE reads, TCRdb lists one record per CDR3 protein. The data hold roughly 350,000 distinct CDR3 sequences, with approximately 21% observed a single time. The sample taken for sequencing was PBMCs or a T cell subset sorted from them (not recorded which). The receptors derive from an adult woman who had mild COVID-19 (a few samples of this study predate the infection). Cell type and time point are not known. Each CDR3 is given with its conserved first and last residue. D genes are given only for firm matches. Part of the rows lack a size; the others show once, few, many or a class for expanded clones.

d_gene	v_gene	abundance	j_gene	CDR3nt	CDR3aa
NA	TRBV7-3	few	TRBJ1-1	TGTGCCAGCAGCTCCGCCCTGGCCACTGAAGCTTTCTTT	CASSSALATEAFF
NA	TRBV7-3	NA	TRBJ2-3	TGTGCCAGCAGCTTATTGACGGGGACAGATACGCAGTATTTT	CASSLLTGTDTQYF
TRBD1	TRBV5-1	many	TRBJ2-3	TGCGCCAGCTCCTCCGGGACAGGGGGTGCAGATACGCAGTATTTT	CASSSGTGGADTQYF
NA	TRBV9	few	TRBJ2-5	TGTGCCAGCAGCCCCCAGGTGGGGTCGGAGACCCAGTACTTC	CASSPQVGSETQYF
TRBD1	TRBV7-7	NA	TRBJ2-1	TGTGCCAGCAGCAAGGGACAGGGTTCTCATGAGCAGTTCTTC	CASSKGQGSHEQFF
TRBD1	TRBV19	few	TRBJ1-2	TGTGCCAGTTACCCCACACCATTACAGGGGGCCCATGGCTACACCTTC	CASYPTPLQGAHGYTF
TRBD2	TRBV7-2	few	TRBJ2-7	TGTGCCAGCACCTCGTCAGGGCTAGCGGGAGTTGGTGAGCAGTACTTC	CASTSSGLAGVGEQYF
TRBD2	TRBV7-9	NA	TRBJ2-1	TGTGCCAGCAGCACGGGGGCTAGCGGGCTGGAGCAGTTCTTC	CASSTGASGLEQFF
NA	TRBV7-3	few	TRBJ2-3	TGTGCCAGCAGCCCCTTTACCACAGATACGCAGTATTTT	CASSPFTTDTQYF
TRBD1	TRBV3-1	few	TRBJ2-7	TGTGCCAGCAGCCCCCCCGGAGGACAGGGGTCCTACGAGCAGTACTTC	CASSPPGGQGSYEQYF
TRBD2	TRBV6-2/TRBV6-3	NA	TRBJ2-7	TGTGCCAGCAGTTACTCTGCGGGGGTTCCTTTCGAGCAGTACTTC	CASSYSAGVPFEQYF
NA	TRBV4-1	few	TRBJ1-5	TGCGCCAGCAGCCACCCCCTCGGGGATCCGAATCAGCCCCAGCATTTT	CASSHPLGDPNQPQHF
NA	TRBV7-2	NA	TRBJ1-6	TGTGCCAGCAGGCAGCCGAACTATAATTCACCCCTCCACTTT	CASRQPNYNSPLHF
NA	TRBV2	NA	TRBJ2-5	TGTGCCAGCGCGCCAATCATAAAGACCCAGTACTTC	CASAPIIKTQYF
TRBD2	TRBV7-9	few	TRBJ2-5	TGTGCCAGCAGCCCTAGGACTAGCGGGAAAGAGACCCAGTACTTC	CASSPRTSGKETQYF
NA	TRBV7-6	few	TRBJ2-3	TGTGCCAGCAGCTTAGAACGGGGGACAGATACGCAGTATTTT	CASSLERGTDTQYF
NA	TRBV7-2	NA	TRBJ1-2	TGTGCCAGCAGCTTAGATATAGGTCGCCCTTATAGTGGCTACACCTTC	CASSLDIGRPYSGYTF
NA	TRBV24-1	few	TRBJ2-1	TGTGCCACCAGTGCTCGAAGGGGGACCGAGCAGTTCTTC	CATSARRGTEQFF
NA	TRBV12-3/TRBV12-4	few	TRBJ1-4	TGTGCCAGCAGCCCCATGGATCGTAAACTGTTTTTT	CASSPMDRKLFF
NA	TRBV24-1	NA	TRBJ2-3	TGTGCCACCAGCCACTCGGGAGCACACACAGATACGCAGTATTTT	CATSHSGAHTDTQYF
NA	TRBV7-9	few	TRBJ2-6	TGTGCCAGCAAGGGCAGGGGCTCTGGGGCCAACGTCCTGACTTTC	CASKGRGSGANVLTF
NA	TRBV29-1	NA	TRBJ2-2	TGCAGCGGGGGGACATCCGCGAACACCGGGGAGCTGTTTTTT	CSGGTSANTGELFF
NA	TRBV27	few	TRBJ2-1	TGTGCCAGCAGTCCCTTGTCTAGCTTCCATGAGCAGTTCTTC	CASSPLSSFHEQFF
NA	TRBV7-9	NA	TRBJ1-1	TGTGCCAGCCTCTTTACGGGGGCAGCAGACCAAGCGGGTGAAGCTTTCTTT	CASLFTGAADQAGEAFF
NA	TRBV13	NA	TRBJ2-3	TGTGCCAGCAGCTTAGGCCTTGGCGCTTTCTCGCGTGAGTTT	CASSLGLGAFSREF
TRBD1	TRBV12-3/TRBV12-4	few	TRBJ1-2	TGTGCCAGCAGTTTCAGGGGGATGGGCTACACCTTC	CASSFRGMGYTF
NA	TRBV2	many	TRBJ1-1	TGTGCCAGCAGTGAAGCGCCGGGGACGAACACTGAAGCTTTCTTT	CASSEAPGTNTEAFF
TRBD1	TRBV9	few	TRBJ1-1	TGTGCCAGCAGCGTAGTCGTTCAGGGGGCTGAAGCTTTCTTT	CASSVVVQGAEAFF
NA	TRBV4-1	NA	TRBJ2-5	TGCGCCAGCAGCCAAGAAGGCAGGGATCAAGAGACCCAGTACTTC	CASSQEGRDQETQYF
NA	TRBV7-9	few	TRBJ2-4	TGTGCCAGCAGCGAACTGGGGGGATTTAGCGCCAAAAACATTCAGTACTTC	CASSELGGFSAKNIQYF
NA	TRBV12-3/TRBV12-4	NA	TRBJ1-5	TGTGCCAGCAAGGACGAGGGGGGCGAGGGCAATCAGCCCCAGCATTTT	CASKDEGGEGNQPQHF
NA	TRBV5-1	NA	TRBJ1-2	TGCGCCAGTACATTTGAGACGGGCTATGGCTACACCTTC	CASTFETGYGYTF
NA	TRBV24-1	NA	TRBJ2-4	TGTGCCACCAGTGACCCTACGGGGGCCAAAAACATTCAGTACTTC	CATSDPTGAKNIQYF
NA	TRBV3-1	NA	TRBJ2-1	TGTGCCAGCAGCCAAACGGTGTCACTAGCTGTCTTCAATGAGCAGTTCTTC	CASSQTVSLAVFNEQFF
TRBD2	TRBV7-9	few	TRBJ2-5	TGTGCCAGCAGCTTAGCGTCGGGGCGGGAGAGGCAGACCCAGTACTTC	CASSLASGRERQTQYF
NA	TRBV27	few	TRBJ2-7	TGTGCCAGCAGTTTGGAGGGGTCCCTCCCCTACGAGCAGTACTTC	CASSLEGSLPYEQYF
NA	TRBV5-1	NA	TRBJ1-4	TGCGCCAGCAGCTTCCGGGGGACTAATGAAAAACTGTTTTTT	CASSFRGTNEKLFF
NA	TRBV28	NA	TRBJ1-6	TGTGCCAGCAGTTTGGCCGGGGGCCCCCTGTCACCCCTCCACTTT	CASSLAGGPLSPLHF
TRBD2	TRBV25-1	NA	TRBJ2-5	TGTGCCAGCAGTGCCCAGGCACTAGCGGGCCGAGAGACCCAGTACTTC	CASSAQALAGRETQYF
NA	TRBV11-3	NA	TRBJ2-6	TGTGCCAGCAAAGAGGGAGGCTCTGGGGCCAACGTCCTGACTTTC	CASKEGGSGANVLTF
NA	TRBV18	NA	TRBJ2-3	TGTGCCAGCTCACCACCTACGATCACAGATACGCAGTATTTT	CASSPPTITDTQYF
NA	TRBV6-5	NA	TRBJ2-1	TGTGCCAGCAGAAAGGACTCGGCGGGTGAGCAGTTCTTC	CASRKDSAGEQFF
NA	TRBV12-3/TRBV12-4	few	TRBJ2-5	TGTGCCAGCAGTTTCGGGCACGACTTCCAAGAGACCCAGTACTTC	CASSFGHDFQETQYF
TRBD2	TRBV6-5	NA	TRBJ2-5	TGTGCCAGCAGTTACCGCGGCGGACTAGTTGGGGAGACCCAGTACTTC	CASSYRGGLVGETQYF
NA	TRBV5-1	NA	TRBJ1-1	TGCGCCAGCAGCTACAAAACTGGGGTGGCCACTGAAGCTTTCTTT	CASSYKTGVATEAFF
NA	TRBV5-1	few	TRBJ2-7	TGCGCCAGCAGCTTGCACTTCTCCTACGAGCAGTACTTC	CASSLHFSYEQYF
NA	TRBV5-1	NA	TRBJ2-3	TGCGCCAGCAGCTCCCTGGGGGACACAGATACGCAGTATTTT	CASSSLGDTDTQYF
TRBD1	TRBV7-2	few	TRBJ1-2	TGTGCCAGCAGCTTACAGGGGGCCCGGAATGGCTACACCTTC	CASSLQGARNGYTF
TRBD1	TRBV5-5	once	TRBJ2-7	TGTGCCAGCAGCTCTACCTTCGGACAGGGGTTTATTTACGAGCAGTACTTC	CASSSTFGQGFIYEQYF
NA	TRBV11-2	NA	TRBJ1-2	TGTGCCAGCAGACAGATTAACTATGGCTACACCTTC	CASRQINYGYTF
NA	TRBV7-9	NA	TRBJ2-7	TGTGCCAGCAGCCTCTCGGGGACATCCTACGAGCAGTACTTC	CASSLSGTSYEQYF
NA	TRBV2	NA	TRBJ1-2	TGTGCCAGCAGTGAATTAAGGGGGGTACCCTATGGCTACACCTTC	CASSELRGVPYGYTF